Listed here are 3 T cell receptor beta chains from one sample, sequenced in a study of cytomegalovirus exposure and HLA in healthy donors. Vbeta (60) and Jbeta (13) primers were used in the PCR. The method was immunoSEQ multiplex PCR; TCRdb's version includes in-frame clones alone and lacks a portion of them. Of roughly 230,000 clones in the sample, roughly 78% were seen once. The sequencing sample was made of PBMCs. The receptors were sampled from a boy between 5 and 17 years old in good health and CMV-seronegative.

This chain connects TRBV19 to TRBJ2-7, with no clear D. Germline V gene sequence: CDR1 LNHDA, CDR2 SQIVND (reference sequence). V lost 4 bases and J lost 3, with 13 bases in between. The CDR3 runs to 14 residues. The CDR3 here is CASSNSHYYYEQYF. The CDR3 bases are TGTGCCAGTAGTAATTCTCACTATTACTACGAGCAGTACTTC.

Worth noting for this clone: Other nucleotide sequences from this sample produce the same CDR3. Written as DNA, the CDR3 is TGTGCCAGCAGTCAGGACAGAGTCTCTGGAAACACCATATATTTT. Translating gives CASSQDRVSGNTIYF. The chain recombines TRBV2 with TRBJ1-3, with TRBD1 as a possible D gene (6 bases). V lost 5 bases and J 0 bases, leaving 11 bases between the germline ends. The CDR3 covers 15 residues. Germline V lookup: CDR1 SNHLY, CDR2 FYNNEI.

This clone came up once. V is TRBV28 and J is TRBJ2-3; tentatively, D is TRBD2 (6 bases). Germline V gene lookup returns CDR1 MDHEN and CDR2 SYDVKM. The CDR3 covers 14 residues. Trimming pared 8 bases from V and 0 bases from J, leaving 12 bases between. The CDR3 here is CASPPGLSTDTQYF. CDR3 coding DNA: TGTGCCAGCCCACCGGGACTCAGCACAGATACGCAGTATTTT.